This T cell receptor (beta chain) was observed in a study of vaccination effects on CD4 cells after COVID-19. Data came from immunoSEQ multiplex PCR; TCRdb stores just in-frame clones and leaves some out. In the table there are tens of thousands of clones, 55% to 85% of which are singletons. V was shortened by 1 base and J by 4 bases, with 10 bases between the two germline ends. CDR3 length equals 14 residues. The germline V gene has CDR1 SGHAT and CDR2 FQDESV (reference sequence). About this clone: Its antigen is as yet unknown.

Expansion with viral peptide pools was applied to antigen-specific CD4+ T cells by the ViraFEST assay prior to sequencing. With approximately ten days of culture completed, CD4+ T cells were isolated. Vaccine administered to participants consisted of two doses of either BNT162b2 or mRNA-1273. Supplemented with roughly 9 IU/ml IL-2 and roughly 10 ug/ml peptides, two million PBMC per well were kept in culture. Sequenced material: CD4+ T cells from PBMCs cultured with HCoV-229E spike peptides, taken after COVID-19 vaccination. The chain uses TRBV11-1 and TRBJ1-1; TRBD1 is a possible D gene (5 bases). This receptor was obtained from a human donor who received a COVID-19 vaccine. The CDR3 reads CASSLERGSTEAFF. The CDR3 nucleotides are TGTGCCAGCAGCTTAGAGAGGGGAAGCACTGAAGCTTTCTTT.